The next 9 T cell receptor beta chains were all read from a single sample in a study of vaccination effects on CD4 cells after COVID-19. No antigens are known for them. Sequenced by immunoSEQ multiplex PCR; TCRdb stores in-frame clones only, minus some. The sample lists tens of thousands of clones; roughly 74% were seen once. After roughly eleven days in culture, the CD4+ T cells were isolated. Either the BNT162b2 or mRNA-1273 vaccine was given to participants in two doses. Sequencing was performed on CD4+ T cells from PBMCs cultured without peptide, taken after COVID-19 vaccination. The receptors shown here come from a human donor who received a COVID-19 vaccine.

This chain connects TRBV19 to TRBJ2-3, with 8 bases fitting TRBD1. V lost 7 bases to trimming and J lost 6 bases; unmatched junction nucleotides: 6. The CDR3 consists of 13 residues. Per germline, CDR1 LNHDA and CDR2 SQIVND (reference sequence). CDR3 sequence reads: CASKRQGRDTQYF. As DNA, the CDR3 is TGTGCCAGTAAAAGACAGGGGAGGGATACGCAGTATTTT.

V is TRBV6-1 and J is TRBJ1-4; D is ambiguous. The CDR3 loop spans 14 amino acids. Germline assignment: CDR1 MNHNS and CDR2 SASEGT. V lost 3 bases, J lost 2 bases, and 7 bases lay in between. CDR3 in amino acids: CASSDSLTNEKLFF. The DNA for the CDR3 is TGTGCCAGCAGTGACAGCCTGACTAATGAAAAACTGTTTTTT.

The rearrangement links TRBV28 to TRBJ2-6; D remains ambiguous. The V gene lost 3 bases and the J gene lost 2 bases, with 11 bases spanning the gap. The CDR3 is 16 amino acids. The germline V gene has CDR1 MDHEN and CDR2 SYDVKM. The CDR3 DNA reads TGTGCCAGCAGTTTCTTCCTCGGCGCTGGGGCCAACGTCCTGACTTTC. It encodes CASSFFLGAGANVLTF. Full variable domain (missing parts from reference TRBV28 and TRBJ2-6): DVKVTQSSRYLVKRTGEKVFLECVQDMDHENMFWYRQDPGLGLRLIYFSYDVKMKEKGDIPEGYSVSREKKERFSLILESASTNQTSMYLCASSFFLGAGANVLTFGAGSRLTVL.

The V and J genes are TRBV6-1 and TRBJ1-6, with 7 bases matching TRBD1. The J segment lost 7 bases and the V segment lost 2 bases, leaving 5 bases of the junction unmatched. The CDR3 has 15 amino acids. The V gene's germline CDR1 is MNHNS and CDR2 SASEGT. DNA of the CDR3: TGTGCCAGCAGTGAACTGACAGGGAACAATTCACCCCTCCACTTT. Protein: CASSELTGNNSPLHF.

The gene calls are TRBV5-1 and TRBJ1-2; 10 nucleotides match TRBD1. This CDR3 has 15 residues. V lost 5 bases to trimming and J lost 4 bases; unmatched junction nucleotides: 8. In germline, CDR1 is SGHRS, CDR2 YFSETQ. The CDR3 DNA is TGCGCCAGCAGTGTCGGGACAGGGGTTCCCTATGGCTACACCTTC. Encoded protein: CASSVGTGVPYGYTF.

The J gene is TRBJ2-7, the V gene TRBV6-5, with no clear D. Germline V gene lookup returns CDR1 MNHEY and CDR2 SVGAGI. The CDR3 consists of 15 residues. V was shortened by 6 bases and J by 2 bases, with 17 bases between the two germline ends. CDR3 residues: CASRKDPSLTYEQYV. In nucleotides, the CDR3 is TGTGCCAGCAGAAAAGACCCCTCGTTAACCTACGAGCAGTACGTC.

The chain has TRBV2 and TRBJ1-5, with a possible D match to TRBD1 (5 bases). V lost 6 bases to trimming and J lost 1 base, with 16 bases between them. This CDR3 is built from 16 residues. Looked up from germline, CDR1 is SNHLY and CDR2 is FYNNEI. In DNA, the CDR3 is TGTGCCAGCAGAATGGGAACAGACAGCAGCAATCAGCCCCAGCATTTT. It yields the protein CASRMGTDSSNQPQHF.

This rearrangement joins TRBV7-2 to TRBJ2-7; D perhaps matches TRBD2 (5 bases). CDR3 length equals 14 residues. Germline-derived CDR1 and CDR2 are SGHTA and FQGNSA. V gave up 2 bases and J gave up 4 bases, with 12 bases separating them. In nucleotides, the CDR3 is TGTGCCAGCAGCTTATTCGGACCGGGATACGAGCAGTACGTC. Its protein product is CASSLFGPGYEQYV.

The chain links TRBV7-3 to TRBJ2-1; perhaps TRBD1 as D (5 bases). Germline CDR1 SGHTA, CDR2 FQGTGA. Between the trimmed V and J ends, which lost 4 bases and 7 bases, there was a span of 11 bases. The CDR3 loop spans 13 amino acids. CDR3 in amino acids: CASSSVQGNEQFF. In DNA form, the CDR3 reads TGTGCCAGCAGCTCCGTGCAGGGTAATGAGCAGTTCTTC.